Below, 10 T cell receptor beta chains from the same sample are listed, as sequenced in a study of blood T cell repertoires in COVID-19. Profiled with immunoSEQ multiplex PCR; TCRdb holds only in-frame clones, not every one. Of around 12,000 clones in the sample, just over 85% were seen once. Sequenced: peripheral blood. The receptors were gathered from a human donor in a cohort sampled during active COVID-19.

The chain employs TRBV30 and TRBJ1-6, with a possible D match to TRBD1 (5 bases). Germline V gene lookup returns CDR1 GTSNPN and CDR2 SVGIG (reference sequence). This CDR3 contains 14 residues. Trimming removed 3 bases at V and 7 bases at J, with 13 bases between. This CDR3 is CAWRAGHLNSPLHF. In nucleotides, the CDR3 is TGTGCCTGGAGGGCCGGACACCTAAATTCACCCCTCCACTTT. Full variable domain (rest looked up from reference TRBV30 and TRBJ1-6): SQTIHQWPATLVQPVGSPLSLECTVEGTSNPNLYWYRQAAGRGLQLLFYSVGIGQISSEVPQNLSASRPQDRQFILSSKKLLLSDSGFYLCAWRAGHLNSPLHFGNGTRLTVT.

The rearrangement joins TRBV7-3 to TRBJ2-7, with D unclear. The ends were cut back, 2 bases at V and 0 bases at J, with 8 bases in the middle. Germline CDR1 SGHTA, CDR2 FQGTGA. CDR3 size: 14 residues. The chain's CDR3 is CASSLEAYSYEQYF. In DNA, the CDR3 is TGTGCCAGCAGCTTAGAAGCCTACTCCTACGAGCAGTACTTC.

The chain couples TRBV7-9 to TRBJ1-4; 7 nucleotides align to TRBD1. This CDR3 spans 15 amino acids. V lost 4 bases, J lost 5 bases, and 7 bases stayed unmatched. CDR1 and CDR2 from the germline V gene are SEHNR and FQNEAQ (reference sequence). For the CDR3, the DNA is TGTGCCAGCAGCTCCCGGGACAGCCGCAATGAAAAACTGTTTTTT. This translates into CASSSRDSRNEKLFF.

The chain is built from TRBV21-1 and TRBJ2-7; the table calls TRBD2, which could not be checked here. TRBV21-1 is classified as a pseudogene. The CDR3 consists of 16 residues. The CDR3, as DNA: TGTGCCAGCAGCCCCCCCCCGGCGGGAGAACCCTACGAGCAGTACTTC. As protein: CASSPPPAGEPYEQYF.

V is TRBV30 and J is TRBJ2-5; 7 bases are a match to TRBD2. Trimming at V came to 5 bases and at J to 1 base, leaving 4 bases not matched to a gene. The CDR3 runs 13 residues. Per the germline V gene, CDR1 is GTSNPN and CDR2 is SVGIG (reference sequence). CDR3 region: CAWERGIQETQYF. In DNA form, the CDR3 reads TGTGCCTGGGAGCGGGGAATCCAAGAGACCCAGTACTTC.

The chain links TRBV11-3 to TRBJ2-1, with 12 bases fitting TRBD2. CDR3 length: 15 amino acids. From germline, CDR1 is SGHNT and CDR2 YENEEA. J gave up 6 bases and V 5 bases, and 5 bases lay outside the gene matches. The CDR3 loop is CASSARTSGVNEQFF. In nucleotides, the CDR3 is TGTGCCAGCAGCGCCCGGACTAGCGGGGTCAATGAGCAGTTCTTC.

CDR3 sequence reads: CASSEYQDLEPQHF. In DNA form, the CDR3 reads TGTGCCAGCAGTGAATATCAGGATTTGGAGCCCCAGCATTTT. The chain has TRBV25-1 and TRBJ1-5; unclear D gene. CDR1 and CDR2 (germline): MGHDK, SYGVNS. The V end lost 0 bases, the J end lost 8 bases, and 11 bases lay between the germline ends. The CDR3 is 14 residues long.

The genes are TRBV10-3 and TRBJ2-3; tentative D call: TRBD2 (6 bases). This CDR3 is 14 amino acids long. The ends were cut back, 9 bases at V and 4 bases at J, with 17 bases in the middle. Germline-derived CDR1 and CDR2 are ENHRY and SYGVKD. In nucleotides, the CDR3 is TGTGCCATTCAACCTGGGGAGGCCGCAGATACGCAGTATTTT. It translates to CAIQPGEAADTQYF.

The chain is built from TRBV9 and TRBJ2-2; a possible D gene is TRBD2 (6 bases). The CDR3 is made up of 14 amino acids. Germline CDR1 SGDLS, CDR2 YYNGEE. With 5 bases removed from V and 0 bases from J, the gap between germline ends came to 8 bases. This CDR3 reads CASREGSNTGELFF. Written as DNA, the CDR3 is TGTGCCAGCAGGGAGGGGTCGAACACCGGGGAGCTGTTTTTT.

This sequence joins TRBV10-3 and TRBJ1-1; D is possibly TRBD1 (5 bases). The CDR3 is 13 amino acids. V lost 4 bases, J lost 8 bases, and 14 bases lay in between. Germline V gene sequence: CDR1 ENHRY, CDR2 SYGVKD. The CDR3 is CAISAGLRGEAFF. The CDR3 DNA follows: TGTGCCATCAGTGCGGGACTTCGGGGAGAAGCTTTCTTT.